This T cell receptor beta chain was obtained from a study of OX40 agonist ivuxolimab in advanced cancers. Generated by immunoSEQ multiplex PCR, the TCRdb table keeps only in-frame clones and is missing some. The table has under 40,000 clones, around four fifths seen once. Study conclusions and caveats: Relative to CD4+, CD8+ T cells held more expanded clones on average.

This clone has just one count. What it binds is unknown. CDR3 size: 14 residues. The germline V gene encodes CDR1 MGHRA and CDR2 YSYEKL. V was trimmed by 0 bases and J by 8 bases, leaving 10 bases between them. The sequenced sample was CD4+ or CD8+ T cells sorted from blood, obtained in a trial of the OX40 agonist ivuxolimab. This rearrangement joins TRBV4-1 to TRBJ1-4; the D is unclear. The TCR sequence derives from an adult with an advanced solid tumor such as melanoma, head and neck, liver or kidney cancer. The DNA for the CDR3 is TGCGCCAGCAGCCAAGATCCCAACCGGGAAAAACTGTTTTTT. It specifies CASSQDPNREKLFF.